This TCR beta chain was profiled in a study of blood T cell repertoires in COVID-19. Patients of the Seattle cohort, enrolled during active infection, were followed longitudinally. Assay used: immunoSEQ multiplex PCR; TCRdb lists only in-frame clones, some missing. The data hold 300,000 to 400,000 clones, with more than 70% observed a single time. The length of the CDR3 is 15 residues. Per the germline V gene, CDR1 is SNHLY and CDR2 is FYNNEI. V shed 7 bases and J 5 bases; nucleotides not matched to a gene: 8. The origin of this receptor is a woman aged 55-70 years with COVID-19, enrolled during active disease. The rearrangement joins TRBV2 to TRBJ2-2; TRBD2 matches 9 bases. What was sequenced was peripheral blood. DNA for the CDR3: TGTGCCAGCATGACTAGCGGATTTTGGACCGGGGAGCTGTTTTTT. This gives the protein CASMTSGFWTGELFF.